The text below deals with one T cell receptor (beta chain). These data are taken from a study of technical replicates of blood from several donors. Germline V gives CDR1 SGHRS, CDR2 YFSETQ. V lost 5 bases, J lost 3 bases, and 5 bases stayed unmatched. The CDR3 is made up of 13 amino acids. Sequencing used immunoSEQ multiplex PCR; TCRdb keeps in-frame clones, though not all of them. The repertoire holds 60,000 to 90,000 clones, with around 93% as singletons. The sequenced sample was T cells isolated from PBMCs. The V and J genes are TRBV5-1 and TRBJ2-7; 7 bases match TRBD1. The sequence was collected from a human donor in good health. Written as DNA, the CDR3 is TGCGCCAGCAGAACAGGGGCTCTCTACGAGCAGTACTTC. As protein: CASRTGALYEQYF.